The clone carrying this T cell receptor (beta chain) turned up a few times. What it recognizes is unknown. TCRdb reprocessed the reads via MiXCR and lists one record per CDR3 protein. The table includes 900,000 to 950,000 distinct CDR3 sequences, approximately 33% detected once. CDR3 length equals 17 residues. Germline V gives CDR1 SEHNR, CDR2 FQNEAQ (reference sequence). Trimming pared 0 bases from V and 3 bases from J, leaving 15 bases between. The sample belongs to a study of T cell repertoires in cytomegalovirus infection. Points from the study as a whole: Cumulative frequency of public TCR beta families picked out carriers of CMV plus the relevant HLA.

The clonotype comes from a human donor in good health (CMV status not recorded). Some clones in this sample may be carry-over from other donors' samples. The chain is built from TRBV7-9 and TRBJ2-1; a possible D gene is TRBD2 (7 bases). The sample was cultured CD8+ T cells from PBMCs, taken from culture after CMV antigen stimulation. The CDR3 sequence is CASSLATAGADYNEQFF. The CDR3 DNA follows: TGTGCCAGCAGCTTAGCGACGGCGGGGGCCGACTACAATGAGCAGTTCTTC. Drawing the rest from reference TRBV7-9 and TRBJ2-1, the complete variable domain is DTGVSQNPRHKITKRGQNVTFRCDPISEHNRLYWYRQTLGQGPEFLTYFQNEAQLEKSRLLSDRFSAERPKGSFSTLEIQRTEQGDSAMYLCASSLATAGADYNEQFFGPGTRLTVL.